One sample yielded the 18 T cell receptor beta chains listed below, sequenced in a study of glioma-infiltrating T cells after dendritic cell vaccination. The assay was immunoSEQ multiplex PCR, and TCRdb's table has in-frame clones only and misses some. The table has fewer than 50,000 clones, around 80% seen once. Sequenced here: blood, sampled before dendritic cell vaccination. These TCRs come from a human donor with glioblastoma.

This clone is a singleton in its sample. V is TRBV9 and J is TRBJ2-3; 9 bases match TRBD2. This CDR3 has 15 amino acids. J was trimmed by 3 bases and V by 4 bases; bases with no gene match: 6. Per the germline V gene, CDR1 is SGDLS and CDR2 is YYNGEE. For the CDR3, the DNA is TGTGCCAGCAGCCCTAGCGGGGAGGGAACAGATACGCAGTATTTT. This codes for CASSPSGEGTDTQYF.

The rearrangement joins TRBV19 to TRBJ1-6; D unresolved. The CDR3 is made up of 15 amino acids. Germline CDR1 reads LNHDA; CDR2 reads SQIVND (reference sequence). The V and J ends lost 6 bases and 9 bases respectively, with 18 bases between them. CDR3 residues: CASSQTPGASSPLHF. For the CDR3, the DNA is TGTGCCAGTAGCCAAACTCCGGGAGCAAGTTCACCCCTCCACTTT.

In this sample, this clone turned up once. The J gene is TRBJ1-6, the V gene TRBV2; tentatively, D is TRBD1 (5 bases). Germline CDR1 SNHLY, CDR2 FYNNEI. The germline V and J ends were trimmed by 5 bases and 6 bases, with 17 bases remaining between them. CDR3 length: 16 residues. The CDR3: CASSSGLSGGNSPLHF. CDR3 sequence (DNA): TGTGCCAGCAGTTCGGGACTTTCCGGGGGTAATTCACCCCTCCACTTT.

This chain uses TRBV7-2 with TRBJ2-7, with D hard to call. Deletions cut 7 bases from V and 2 bases from J, with 15 bases between. CDR1 is SGHTA, CDR2 FQGNSA, per germline. The CDR3 loop spans 14 amino acids. Here the CDR3 reads CASTPRRGAYEQYF. CDR3 DNA sequence: TGTGCCAGCACCCCTCGGCGAGGAGCCTACGAGCAGTACTTC. The entire variable domain, with the rest obtained from reference TRBV7-2 and TRBJ2-7, is as follows: GAGVSQSPSNKVTEKGKDVELRCDPISGHTALYWYRQSLGQGLEFLIYFQGNSAPDKSGLPSDRFSAERTGGSVSTLTIQRTQQEDSAVYLCASTPRRGAYEQYFGPGTRLTVT.

This clone appeared a single time. The J gene is TRBJ2-2, the V gene TRBV5-1; TRBD2 might be the D (6 bases). V dropped 0 bases and J dropped 5 bases, with 14 bases sitting between them. CDR1 is SGHRS and CDR2 is YFSETQ in the germline V gene. The CDR3 consists of 16 residues. CDR3 sequence (DNA): TGCGCCAGCAGCTTGGGCGGGACCGCGGAGACCGGGGAGCTGTTTTTT. It is translated as CASSLGGTAETGELFF.

The rearrangement links TRBV4-3 to TRBJ1-1, with 7 bases that match TRBD1. The CDR3 covers 14 residues. The ends lost 4 bases at V and 5 bases at J; junction bases unmatched: 7. Germline V gives CDR1 LGHNA, CDR2 YSLEER. Here the CDR3 DNA reads TGCGCCAGCAGCCTTGACAGGGCGGGTACTGAAGCTTTCTTT. This codes for CASSLDRAGTEAFF.

The V gene is TRBV6-6, the J gene TRBJ1-1, with TRBD1 identical over 7 bases. The CDR3 extends over 14 amino acids. The germline CDR1 and CDR2 sequences are MNHNY and SVGAGI (reference sequence). Trimming at V came to 9 bases and at J to 5 bases, leaving 12 bases not matched to a gene. The CDR3 DNA follows: TGTGCCAGACTCTTCGGACAGGCGCGGACTGAAGCTTTCTTT. It encodes CARLFGQARTEAFF.

CDR3 DNA: TGTGCCAGTAGTATAAAGGGGAATCAGCCCCAGCATTTT. Translated: CASSIKGNQPQHF. The V call is TRBV19, the J call TRBJ1-5, with D possibly TRBD1 on 5 matching bases. This CDR3 spans 13 amino acids. Trimming took off 2 bases at V and 4 bases at J, with 6 bases between the two ends. Per germline, CDR1 LNHDA and CDR2 SQIVND (reference sequence).

This rearrangement joins TRBV30 to TRBJ1-2, with D tentatively TRBD1 (5 bases). Per germline, CDR1 GTSNPN and CDR2 SVGIG (reference sequence). The CDR3 is 13 amino acids. Trimming left V 2 bases short and J 3 bases short, with 10 bases between. The CDR3 DNA sequence: TGTGCCTGGAGTCCCTCCAGGGACTATGGCTACACCTTC. Its protein product is CAWSPSRDYGYTF.

The V and J genes are TRBV28 and TRBJ1-4; no clear D. Germline V gene sequence: CDR1 MDHEN, CDR2 SYDVKM. Trimming cost V 3 bases and J 4 bases, with 9 bases left between them. This CDR3 is built from 14 residues. The chain's CDR3 is CASSFRGVNEKLFF. The CDR3 DNA reads TGTGCCAGCAGTTTTCGAGGCGTTAATGAAAAACTGTTTTTT.

CDR3 region: CATKRGGGYTF. CDR3 coding DNA: TGTGCCACGAAACGGGGGGGTGGCTACACCTTC. V and J are TRBV27 and TRBJ1-2; TRBD1 might be the D (5 bases). This CDR3 has 11 amino acids. Germline loops: CDR1 MNHEY, CDR2 SMNVEV (reference sequence). Trimming pared 10 bases from V and 7 bases from J, leaving 13 bases between.

This chain connects TRBV19 to TRBJ1-5; TRBD1 matches at 10 bases. V dropped 4 bases and J dropped 7; count of bases not matched to a gene: 1. This CDR3 region has 13 residues. Germline V gene lookup returns CDR1 LNHDA and CDR2 SQIVND (reference sequence). This CDR3 is CASSKTGGQPQHF. CDR3 bases: TGTGCCAGTAGTAAGACAGGGGGCCAGCCCCAGCATTTT.

To note about this clone: The sample carries other DNA sequences with the same CDR3. The CDR3 sequence is CASSEIDRGYGSPLHF. For the CDR3, the DNA is TGTGCCAGCAGTGAAATTGACAGGGGGTATGGATCACCCCTCCACTTT. The chain couples TRBV6-1 to TRBJ1-6, with 9 nucleotides matching TRBD1. The CDR3 totals 16 residues. The ends lost 2 bases at V and 10 bases at J; junction bases unmatched: 9. Germline V gene lookup returns CDR1 MNHNS and CDR2 SASEGT.

The chain joins TRBV29-1 to TRBJ2-7, with TRBD1 matching 11 bases. V lost 6 bases and J lost 6; bases outside the gene matches: 13. Germline V lookup: CDR1 SQVTM, CDR2 ANQGSEA. The CDR3 is 15 residues long. Written as DNA, the CDR3 is TGCAGCGTCGCCGGGACAGGGGGTCGGGTTAGCGAGCAGTACTTC. This sequence encodes CSVAGTGGRVSEQYF.

The chain has TRBV9 and TRBJ2-5; 12 nucleotides match TRBD1. V lost 3 bases and J lost 5; bases outside the gene matches: 5. CDR3 size: 15 residues. Germline CDR1 and CDR2: SGDLS and YYNGEE. DNA of the CDR3: TGTGCCAGCAGCGCGGGACAGGGGGCTTGGGAGACCCAGTACTTC. Translation gives CASSAGQGAWETQYF.

This clone was seen only once. This CDR3 is CASSVLRGRGNQPQHF. As DNA, the CDR3 is TGTGCCAGCAGCGTATTGCGGGGGCGAGGCAATCAGCCCCAGCATTTT. The chain links TRBV9 to TRBJ1-5; D is possibly TRBD1 (6 bases). With 1 base removed from V and 2 bases from J, the gap between germline ends came to 13 bases. The CDR3 runs 16 residues. Germline CDR1 and CDR2: SGDLS and YYNGEE.

This sequence joins TRBV6-6 and TRBJ1-1, with TRBD1 identical over 8 bases. The V gene end was trimmed by 7 bases and the J gene end by 4 bases; junction bases not matched to a gene: 11. CDR1 and CDR2 from the germline V gene are MNHNY and SVGAGI (reference sequence). CDR3 length: 15 amino acids. CDR3 bases: TGTGCCAGCACCATAATCGACAGGGGAGGCACTGAAGCTTTCTTT. This codes for CASTIIDRGGTEAFF.

V gene TRBV7-2 combines with J gene TRBJ1-1; possible D gene TRBD1, 5 bases. The CDR3 loop spans 14 amino acids. Between the trimmed V and J ends, which lost 4 bases and 4 bases, there was a span of 13 bases. Germline lookup yields CDR1 SGHTA and CDR2 FQGNSA. In DNA, the CDR3 is TGTGCCAGCAGCTGGGGGGGTCGGGGCACTGAAGCTTTCTTT. Translation gives CASSWGGRGTEAFF.